The rows below give T cell receptor beta chains drawn from one sample of a study of blood T cell repertoires in COVID-19. Assay: immunoSEQ multiplex PCR; the TCRdb copy retains only in-frame clones and omits some. The table lists roughly 45,000 clones, around 84% of them singletons, with about 4.1% in the top ten. The sample taken for sequencing was peripheral blood. Receptor source: a man between 45 and 60 years old with active COVID-19. Each CDR3 is given with its conserved first and last residue. The D gene is left open where the match is weak. Rows may omit the clone size; those that give it use once, few, many or a size class.

d_call,v_call,clone_size,j_call,cdr3_aa,cdr3_nt
TRBD1,TRBV2,NA,TRBJ1-2,CASSEPDREWSYGYTF,TGTGCCAGCAGTGAACCAGACAGGGAGTGGAGCTATGGCTACACCTTC
TRBD2,TRBV11-2,NA,TRBJ2-1,CASSLGFSGGSYNEQFF,TGTGCCAGCAGCTTAGGCTTTAGCGGGGGCTCCTACAATGAGCAGTTCTTC
NA,TRBV28,NA,TRBJ1-6,CASRAPAGASYLSPLHF,TGTGCCAGCAGAGCCCCGGCAGGGGCGTCCTATCTTTCACCCCTCCACTTT
NA,TRBV6-5,few,TRBJ1-2,CASSSTENYGYTF,TGTGCCAGCAGTTCTACAGAGAACTATGGCTACACCTTC
TRBD2,TRBV13,NA,TRBJ2-5,CASSPYNPPGLAGDQVQETQYF,TGTGCCAGCAGCCCATATAACCCTCCGGGACTAGCGGGCGATCAAGTCCAAGAGACCCAGTACTTC
TRBD1,TRBV5-5,few,TRBJ1-4,CASSLQTGTVNEKLFF,TGTGCCAGCAGTCTCCAAACCGGGACAGTTAATGAAAAACTGTTTTTT
NA,TRBV9,once,TRBJ2-7,CASSPTGAYEQYF,TGTGCCAGCAGCCCGACGGGAGCCTACGAGCAGTACTTC
TRBD1,TRBV6-5,NA,TRBJ2-1,CASSTGQGNEQFF,TGTGCCAGCAGTACGGGACAGGGAAATGAGCAGTTCTTC
NA,TRBV5-1,medium-sized,TRBJ1-2,CASSLGTQIYGYTF,TGCGCCAGCAGCTTGGGGACTCAAATATATGGCTACACCTTC
NA,TRBV4-3,NA,TRBJ2-2,CASSQDRVSNTGELFF,TGCGCCAGCAGCCAAGACAGGGTTTCGAACACCGGGGAGCTGTTTTTT
NA,TRBV4-2,NA,TRBJ1-2,CASSGAGLGLYGYTF,TGTGCCAGCAGCGGGGCAGGCCTGGGCCTCTATGGCTACACCTTC
TRBD1,TRBV6-6,NA,TRBJ1-2,CASSRPGTGNGYTF,TGTGCCAGCAGCCGTCCCGGGACAGGGAATGGCTACACCTTC
NA,TRBV5-4,NA,TRBJ1-2,CASSSQLDSGYTF,TGTGCCAGCAGCTCCCAGCTAGATAGTGGCTACACCTTC
TRBD1,TRBV28,NA,TRBJ2-7,CASSLIADREIPYEQYF,TGTGCCAGCAGTTTAATCGCGGACAGGGAAATTCCCTACGAGCAGTACTTC
TRBD2,TRBV19,NA,TRBJ2-3,CAKTLAGGLSDTQYF,TGTGCCAAAACCTTAGCGGGGGGGCTCTCAGATACGCAGTATTTT
NA,TRBV10-3,NA,TRBJ1-2,CAISGDLEYGYTF,TGTGCCATCAGTGGGGACTTGGAGTATGGCTACACCTTC
TRBD1,TRBV10-3,NA,TRBJ2-7,CAISGGGTGYISEQYF,TGTGCCATCAGTGGAGGGGGGACAGGGTATATTAGCGAGCAGTACTTC
TRBD2,TRBV6-6,NA,TRBJ2-2,CASILAGGTGELFF,TGTGCCAGCATACTAGCGGGGGGGACCGGGGAGCTGTTTTTT
TRBD2,TRBV5-1,NA,TRBJ2-1,CASSPQRGSYNEQFF,TGCGCCAGCAGCCCCCAGCGGGGATCCTACAATGAGCAGTTCTTC
NA,TRBV10-2,once,TRBJ1-1,CASSPLPMFTEAFF,TGCGCCAGCAGCCCCCTCCCTATGTTTACTGAAGCTTTCTTT
NA,TRBV6-5,NA,TRBJ1-4,CASSYGHTAEKLFF,TGTGCCAGCAGTTACGGCCACACCGCTGAAAAACTGTTTTTT
TRBD1,TRBV5-1,NA,TRBJ2-7,CASSSGQASYEQYF,TGCGCCAGCAGCTCGGGACAGGCATCCTACGAGCAGTACTTC
TRBD1,TRBV4-1,NA,TRBJ1-6,CASSTGTGANFRYSPLHF,TGCGCCAGCAGTACCGGGACAGGGGCCAACTTTCGCTATTCACCCCTCCACTTT
NA,TRBV19,NA,TRBJ1-6,CASSIQGHNSPLHF,TGTGCCAGTAGTATCCAGGGTCATAATTCACCCCTCCACTTT
TRBD2,TRBV12-3/TRBV12-4,NA,TRBJ2-1,CASTSGGYNEQFF,TGTGCCAGCACTAGCGGGGGGTACAATGAGCAGTTCTTC
TRBD1,TRBV7-9,NA,TRBJ2-3,CASSLVQGWADTQYF,TGTGCCAGCAGCTTAGTACAGGGGTGGGCAGATACGCAGTATTTT
TRBD1,TRBV2,NA,TRBJ1-6,CASSEQGAGSPLHF,TGTGCCAGCAGTGAACAGGGGGCCGGGTCACCCCTCCACTTT
NA,TRBV6-6,NA,TRBJ2-2,CASSYSQNTGELFF,TGTGCCAGCAGTTACTCTCAGAACACCGGGGAGCTGTTTTTT
NA,TRBV2,once,TRBJ2-7,CASSPRAGTYEQYF,TGTGCCAGCAGTCCCAGAGCAGGTACCTACGAGCAGTACTTC
NA,TRBV6-6,NA,TRBJ1-6,CASSYQRAPLHF,TGTGCCAGCAGTTACCAACGGGCACCCCTCCACTTT
NA,TRBV4-1,NA,TRBJ2-2,CASSQLQNTGELFF,TGCGCCAGCAGCCAGTTACAGAACACCGGGGAGCTGTTTTTT
TRBD2,TRBV10-3,NA,TRBJ2-5,CAISGAYTGTILLQETQYF,TGTGCCATCAGTGGAGCGTATACCGGGACTATATTACTTCAAGAGACCCAGTACTTC
NA,TRBV3-1/TRBV3-2,once,TRBJ2-5,CASSLPRRLLQETQYF,TGTGCCAGCAGCCTCCCCAGACGGCTACTACAAGAGACCCAGTACTTC
TRBD1,TRBV4-1,NA,TRBJ2-3,CASSLDRGQGDTQYF,TGCGCCAGCAGTCTCGACAGGGGGCAGGGAGATACGCAGTATTTT
TRBD1,TRBV19,once,TRBJ2-7,CASSIGQGSYEQYF,TGTGCCAGTAGTATTGGACAGGGGAGCTACGAGCAGTACTTC
TRBD1,TRBV14,NA,TRBJ1-6,CASSRAGGTLYNSPLHF,TGTGCCAGCAGCCGGGCAGGGGGGACGCTCTATAATTCACCCCTCCACTTT
TRBD1,TRBV5-3,NA,TRBJ1-2,CARCFRGSPYGYTF,TGTGCCAGATGCTTCAGGGGGAGCCCCTATGGCTACACCTTC
TRBD2,TRBV24-1,once,TRBJ2-3,CATSDARLAGDTDTQYF,TGTGCCACCAGTGACGCCAGACTAGCGGGGGACACAGATACGCAGTATTTT
NA,TRBV10-3,NA,TRBJ2-1,CAISGSHNEQFF,TGTGCCATCAGTGGGAGCCACAATGAGCAGTTCTTC
NA,TRBV10-3,NA,TRBJ2-7,CAIRQKDRYEQYF,TGTGCCATTCGACAGAAAGATCGCTACGAGCAGTACTTC
NA,TRBV29-1,once,TRBJ1-5,CSVARGLHQPQHF,TGCAGCGTTGCCCGGGGACTGCATCAGCCCCAGCATTTT
NA,TRBV7-2,NA,TRBJ1-6,CASSPGVRNSPLHF,TGTGCCAGCAGCCCCGGGGTGCGAAATTCACCCCTCCACTTT
NA,TRBV7-8,once,TRBJ2-1,CASSLQGTTYNEQFF,TGTGCCAGCAGCCTACAGGGAACGACTTACAATGAGCAGTTCTTC
TRBD1,TRBV15,NA,TRBJ2-7,CATTKSRGLHYEQYF,TGTGCCACCACAAAGAGCAGGGGGTTACACTACGAGCAGTACTTC
TRBD2,TRBV3-1/TRBV3-2,NA,TRBJ2-3,CASSQVSGGATDTQYF,TGTGCCAGCAGCCAAGTTAGCGGGGGGGCTACAGATACGCAGTATTTT
NA,TRBV3-1/TRBV3-2,NA,TRBJ1-5,CASSQSRNQPQHF,TGTGCCAGCAGCCAAAGCCGGAATCAGCCCCAGCATTTT